These 25 T cell receptor beta chains were all obtained from the same sample, sequenced in a study of CD8+ T cells in alopecia areata. Treatment noted: oral pan-JAK inhibitor, 5-10 mg twice daily. The authors extracted RNA and reverse transcribed it into cDNA as the sequencing template. The protocol was immunoSEQ multiplex PCR, while the TCRdb copy is restricted to in-frame clones and leaves out a portion. The repertoire includes a few hundred thousand clones, approximately 38% of them detected once, and 0.4% to 0.55% sits in the top ten. The source material was CD4+ T cells sorted from blood, sampled around week 34, from a patient treated with tofacitinib. The source of these receptors is a human donor with alopecia areata.

This chain connects TRBV10-3 to TRBJ2-3; D possibly corresponds to TRBD1 (6 bases). In germline, CDR1 is ENHRY, CDR2 SYGVKD. This CDR3 is built from 13 residues. With 7 bases removed from V and 0 bases from J, the gap between germline ends came to 8 bases. CDR3 sequence reads: CAIKGVSTDTQYF. The CDR3 DNA reads as TGTGCCATCAAGGGGGTTAGCACAGATACGCAGTATTTT.

As DNA, the CDR3 is TGCGCCAGCAGCTTACTCCGGGACCAAAGAGGGGAGCTGTTTTTT. Its protein product is CASSLLRDQRGELFF. The gene calls are TRBV5-1 and TRBJ2-2; D tentatively fits TRBD1 or TRBD2 (5 bases each). Trimming took off 2 bases at V and 8 bases at J, with 16 bases between the two ends. The V gene's germline CDR1 is SGHRS and CDR2 YFSETQ. This CDR3 region has 15 residues. The whole variable domain, remainder taken from reference TRBV5-1 and TRBJ2-2, is KAGVTQTPRYLIKTRGQQVTLSCSPISGHRSVSWYQQTPGQGLQFLFEYFSETQRNKGNFPGRFSGRQFSNSRSEMNVSTLELGDSALYLCASSLLRDQRGELFFGEGSRLTVL.

This clone was counted only a few times. The chain joins TRBV5-1 to TRBJ2-1; D gene unclear. The CDR3 is made up of 15 amino acids. V lost 1 base and J lost 0, with 8 bases in between. Germline V CDR1 and CDR2: SGHRS, YFSETQ. In nucleotides, the CDR3 is TGCGCCAGCAGCTTGCTATCGGGCTCCTACAATGAGCAGTTCTTC. This translates into CASSLLSGSYNEQFF.

V is TRBV29-1 and J is TRBJ2-1; 7 nucleotides align to TRBD1. The CDR3 is 14 residues long. The J segment lost 1 base and the V segment lost 5 bases, leaving 5 bases of the junction unmatched. Germline V CDR1 and CDR2: SQVTM, ANQGSEA. The CDR3 region is CSVRRDRSYNEQFF. As DNA, the CDR3 is TGCAGCGTTCGCCGGGACAGATCCTACAATGAGCAGTTCTTC.

This clone was seen a few times. The chain carries TRBV4-1 and TRBJ2-6; weak D call: TRBD1 (6 bases). Trimming took 5 bases from V and 0 from J, leaving 14 bases between them. This CDR3 is 17 amino acids long. From germline, CDR1 is MGHRA and CDR2 YSYEKL. DNA for the CDR3: TGCGCCAGCAGCTTAGGGACACCTACCTCTGGGGCCAACGTCCTGACTTTC. This encodes CASSLGTPTSGANVLTF.

This clone was observed a few times. V and J are TRBV5-1 and TRBJ2-3, with 11 bases lining up with TRBD2. CDR3 length: 17 amino acids. With V trimmed by 1 base and J by 2 bases, 6 bases remained unmatched. Germline CDR1 and CDR2: SGHRS and YFSETQ. CDR3 coding DNA: TGCGCCAGCAGCTTGTCCCCTAGCGGGGGGACCACAGATACGCAGTATTTT. Translated, it gives CASSLSPSGGTTDTQYF.

There are a few counts of this clone. This sequence joins TRBV5-5 and TRBJ2-4; D perhaps matches TRBD1 (7 bases). The V end lost 0 bases, the J end lost 2 bases, and 12 bases lay between the germline ends. Germline CDR1 SGHKS, CDR2 YYEKEE (reference sequence). The CDR3 totals 16 residues. This CDR3 reads CASSLGQGGTKNIQYF. As DNA, the CDR3 is TGTGCCAGCAGCTTGGGACAGGGCGGGACCAAAAACATTCAGTACTTC.

The chain couples TRBV5-6 to TRBJ1-2; the match to TRBD1 covers 8 bases. Germline V gives CDR1 SGHDT, CDR2 YYEEEE. The CDR3 spans 14 residues. The J segment lost 2 bases and the V segment lost 4 bases, leaving 4 bases of the junction unmatched. CDR3 in DNA: TGTGCCAGCAGCGAACAGGGGGTGAACTATGGCTACACCTTC. Protein sequence: CASSEQGVNYGYTF. Combining the CDR3 with reference TRBV5-6 and TRBJ1-2 gives the whole variable domain DAGVTQSPTHLIKTRGQQVTLRCSPKSGHDTVSWYQQALGQGPQFIFQYYEEEERQRGNFPDRFSGHQFPNYSSELNVNALLLGDSALYLCASSEQGVNYGYTFGSGTRLTVV.

The rearrangement joins TRBV5-6 to TRBJ1-3; D unresolved. CDR3 length equals 15 residues. Per the germline V gene, CDR1 is SGHDT and CDR2 is YYEEEE. The V end lost 0 bases, the J end lost 2 bases, and 9 bases lay between the germline ends. CDR3 coding DNA: TGTGCCAGCAGCTTGGGGGCCGGTACTGGAAACACCATATATTTT. Translated, it gives CASSLGAGTGNTIYF.

This clone has just a few counts. The chain employs TRBV10-2 and TRBJ2-2; 7 bases line up with TRBD1. The CDR3 totals 16 residues. CDR1 and CDR2 from the germline V gene are WSHSY and SAAADI. V trimming: 5 bases; J trimming: 5 bases; junction bases outside the gene matches: 11. The CDR3 protein is CASSPTSTGRTGELFF. The CDR3 region has the DNA TGCGCCAGCAGTCCCACCTCGACAGGGAGAACCGGGGAGCTGTTTTTT.

This chain connects TRBV7-2 to TRBJ2-5; 9 bases align to TRBD2. J lost 5 bases, V lost 0 bases, and 7 bases had no gene match. Germline-derived CDR1 and CDR2 are SGHTA and FQGNSA. There are 16 residues in the CDR3. CDR3 bases: TGTGCCAGCAGCTTAGCCGGGACTAGCCTGGGGGAGACCCAGTACTTC. It codes for CASSLAGTSLGETQYF.

The chain uses TRBV29-1 and TRBJ2-3; 12 bases agree with TRBD1. The CDR3 is made up of 15 amino acids. V dropped 6 bases and J dropped 5; count of bases not matched to a gene: 9. CDR1 SQVTM and CDR2 ANQGSEA come from the germline V gene. CDR3 loop: CSVTTGTGGIDTQYF. Written as DNA, the CDR3 is TGCAGCGTCACTACCGGGACAGGGGGCATAGATACGCAGTATTTT.

V is TRBV5-1 and J is TRBJ2-3; 9 bases are a match to TRBD1. J gave up 4 bases and V 0 bases, and 6 bases lay outside the gene matches. Germline-derived CDR1 and CDR2 are SGHRS and YFSETQ. CDR3 length equals 16 residues. The CDR3 nucleotides read TGCGCCAGCAGCTTGGTGCGGGGGACAGGGCCAGATACGCAGTATTTT. Its protein is CASSLVRGTGPDTQYF. The variable domain in full, with the rest retrieved from reference TRBV5-1 and TRBJ2-3, is KAGVTQTPRYLIKTRGQQVTLSCSPISGHRSVSWYQQTPGQGLQFLFEYFSETQRNKGNFPGRFSGRQFSNSRSEMNVSTLELGDSALYLCASSLVRGTGPDTQYFGPGTRLTVL.

The V call is TRBV11-2, the J call TRBJ1-2, with D unclear. Deletions cut 5 bases from V and 7 bases from J, with 14 bases between. Per germline, CDR1 SGHAT and CDR2 FQNNGV. There are 13 residues in the CDR3. The CDR3 loop is CASSGGQAPGYTF. CDR3 bases: TGTGCCAGCAGCGGTGGGCAGGCCCCTGGCTACACCTTC.

The genes are TRBV29-1 and TRBJ2-1; 10 bases line up with TRBD2. V shed 4 bases and J 6 bases; nucleotides not matched to a gene: 6. This CDR3 spans 14 amino acids. Germline CDR1 and CDR2: SQVTM and ANQGSEA. CDR3 nucleotide sequence: TGCAGCGTTGCCAAGCGGGGGGGCCGCAATGAGCAGTTCTTC. Protein product: CSVAKRGGRNEQFF.

V is TRBV27 and J is TRBJ1-1; no clear D gene. The germline gives CDR1 MNHEY, CDR2 SMNVEV (reference sequence). This CDR3 is 13 amino acids long. The ends were cut back, 5 bases at V and 1 base at J, with 8 bases in the middle. The CDR3 nucleotides read TGTGCCAGCAGTAATCCCACGAACACTGAAGCTTTCTTT. Its protein product is CASSNPTNTEAFF.

The chain uses TRBV6-6 and TRBJ2-7; the match to TRBD2 covers 12 bases. Germline V CDR1 and CDR2: MNHNY, SVGAGI (reference sequence). This CDR3 is 16 amino acids long. V shed 2 bases and J 4 bases; nucleotides not matched to a gene: 6. DNA of the CDR3: TGTGCCAGCAGTTACCCTAGCGGGAGGGGCTCTTACGAGCAGTACTTC. Protein: CASSYPSGRGSYEQYF.

The chain links TRBV7-3 to TRBJ2-7, with a possible D match to TRBD2 (6 bases). The CDR3 extends over 15 amino acids. In germline, CDR1 is SGHTA, CDR2 FQGTGA. V was trimmed by 2 bases and J by 5 bases, leaving 16 bases between them. The CDR3 bases are TGTGCCAGCAGCTTATCAGGCGGGGCCCCTCACGAGCAGTACTTC. It translates to CASSLSGGAPHEQYF.

J is TRBJ2-7 and V is TRBV14; 8 bases are a match to TRBD2. The CDR3 runs to 17 residues. With 1 base clipped from V and 6 bases from J, the junction kept 14 bases outside the gene matches. Germline assignment: CDR1 SGHDN and CDR2 FVKESK. The CDR3 DNA is TGTGCCAGCAGCCAAGTTCTCCCGGGAGGGCCTAATAGCGAGCAGTACTTC. Its translation: CASSQVLPGGPNSEQYF. The whole variable domain, remainder taken from reference TRBV14 and TRBJ2-7, is EAGVTQFPSHSVIEKGQTVTLRCDPISGHDNLYWYRRVMGKEIKFLLHFVKESKQDESGMPNNRFLAERTGGTYSTLKVQPAELEDSGVYFCASSQVLPGGPNSEQYFGPGTRLTVT.

This chain uses TRBV6-1 with TRBJ1-2; D is ambiguous. This CDR3 has 14 residues. The germline V and J ends were trimmed by 5 bases and 8 bases, with 18 bases remaining between them. Looked up from germline, CDR1 is MNHNS and CDR2 is SASEGT. CDR3 residues: CASSSVSQLSGYTF. CDR3 in DNA: TGTGCCAGCAGTTCGGTCAGCCAGCTAAGCGGCTACACCTTC.

This clone has more than one count but fewer than ten. The genes are TRBV4-1 and TRBJ2-7, with no clear D. This CDR3 is 16 amino acids long. From germline, CDR1 is MGHRA and CDR2 YSYEKL. V lost 4 bases and J 0 bases, leaving 16 bases between the germline ends. CDR3 loop: CASSLLWSASSYEQYF. CDR3 DNA: TGCGCCAGCAGCCTCCTTTGGAGCGCCAGCTCCTACGAGCAGTACTTC.

The V call is TRBV6-1, the J call TRBJ2-7; tentatively, D is TRBD1 or TRBD2 (5 bases each). V was shortened by 6 bases and J by 2 bases, with 14 bases between the two germline ends. The germline CDR1 and CDR2 sequences are MNHNS and SASEGT. This CDR3 has 14 residues. CDR3 bases: TGTGCCAGCAGGACGGGGCGTTCGGCCTACGAGCAGTACTTC. This codes for CASRTGRSAYEQYF.

The table lists this clone with a few counts. V and J are TRBV29-1 and TRBJ2-3; 13 bases fit TRBD2. From germline, CDR1 is SQVTM and CDR2 ANQGSEA. J was trimmed by 6 bases and V by 7 bases; bases with no gene match: 7. The CDR3 is 14 amino acids. For the CDR3, the DNA is TGCAGCGCCTGGACTAGCGGGAGATCCGATACGCAGTATTTT. Its protein product is CSAWTSGRSDTQYF.

V and J are TRBV29-1 and TRBJ1-2, with D hard to call. Per germline, CDR1 SQVTM and CDR2 ANQGSEA. V gave up 2 bases and J gave up 2 bases, with 6 bases separating them. The CDR3 contains 12 residues. The CDR3 sequence: CSVERGNYGYTF. The DNA for the CDR3 is TGCAGCGTTGAAAGAGGGAACTATGGCTACACCTTC. The complete variable domain, with remaining parts taken from reference TRBV29-1 and TRBJ1-2, reads SAVISQKPSRDICQRGTSLTIQCQVDSQVTMMFWYRQQPGQSLTLIATANQGSEATYESGFVIDKFPISRPNLTFSTLTVSNMSPEDSSIYLCSVERGNYGYTFGSGTRLTVV.

The V call is TRBV30, the J call TRBJ1-2, with a weak D call TRBD1 (6 bases). Trimming cost V 0 bases and J 7 bases, with 18 bases left between them. This CDR3 contains 15 residues. Germline V gene sequence: CDR1 GTSNPN, CDR2 SVGIG (reference sequence). This CDR3 is CAWSVERRGHRGYTF. Here the CDR3 DNA reads TGTGCCTGGAGTGTAGAACGTCGGGGGCATCGTGGCTACACCTTC.